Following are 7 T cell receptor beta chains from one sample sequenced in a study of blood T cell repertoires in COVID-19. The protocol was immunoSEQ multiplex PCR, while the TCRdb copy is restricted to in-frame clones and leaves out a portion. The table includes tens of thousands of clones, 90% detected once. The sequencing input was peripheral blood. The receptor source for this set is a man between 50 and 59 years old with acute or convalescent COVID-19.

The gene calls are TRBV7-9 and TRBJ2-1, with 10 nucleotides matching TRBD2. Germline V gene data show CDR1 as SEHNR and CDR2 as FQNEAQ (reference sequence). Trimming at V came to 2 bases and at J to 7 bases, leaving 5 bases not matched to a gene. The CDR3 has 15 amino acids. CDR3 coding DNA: TGTGCCAGCAGCTTACCTAGCGGGAGTGGGAATGAGCAGTTCTTC. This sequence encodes CASSLPSGSGNEQFF.

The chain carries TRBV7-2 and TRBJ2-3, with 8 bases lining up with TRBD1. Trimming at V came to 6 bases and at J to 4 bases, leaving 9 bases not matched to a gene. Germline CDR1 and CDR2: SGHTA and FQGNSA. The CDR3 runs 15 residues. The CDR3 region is CASSLRTGSSDTQYF. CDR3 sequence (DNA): TGTGCCAGCAGTCTAAGGACAGGGAGTTCAGATACGCAGTATTTT. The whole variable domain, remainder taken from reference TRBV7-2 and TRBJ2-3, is GAGVSQSPSNKVTEKGKDVELRCDPISGHTALYWYRQSLGQGLEFLIYFQGNSAPDKSGLPSDRFSAERTGGSVSTLTIQRTQQEDSAVYLCASSLRTGSSDTQYFGPGTRLTVL.

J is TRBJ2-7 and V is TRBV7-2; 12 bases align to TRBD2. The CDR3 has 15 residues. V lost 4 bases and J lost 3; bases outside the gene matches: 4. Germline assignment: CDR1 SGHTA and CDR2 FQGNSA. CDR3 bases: TGTGCCAGCAGCTATCTAGCGGGAGGGAACTACGAGCAGTACTTC. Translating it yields CASSYLAGGNYEQYF. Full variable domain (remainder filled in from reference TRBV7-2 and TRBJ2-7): GAGVSQSPSNKVTEKGKDVELRCDPISGHTALYWYRQSLGQGLEFLIYFQGNSAPDKSGLPSDRFSAERTGGSVSTLTIQRTQQEDSAVYLCASSYLAGGNYEQYFGPGTRLTVT.

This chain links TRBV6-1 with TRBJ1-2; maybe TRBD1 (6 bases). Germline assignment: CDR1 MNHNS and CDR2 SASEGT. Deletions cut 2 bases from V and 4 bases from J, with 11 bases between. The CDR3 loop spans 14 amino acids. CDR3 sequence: CASSERGAAYGYTF. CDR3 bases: TGTGCCAGCAGTGAACGGGGGGCGGCCTATGGCTACACCTTC.

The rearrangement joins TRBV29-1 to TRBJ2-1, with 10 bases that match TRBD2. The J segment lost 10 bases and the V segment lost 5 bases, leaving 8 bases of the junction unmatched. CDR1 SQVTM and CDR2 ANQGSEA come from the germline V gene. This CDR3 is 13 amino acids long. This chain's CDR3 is CSVLVAGGREQFF. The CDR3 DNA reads TGCAGCGTTTTGGTAGCGGGGGGTCGAGAGCAGTTCTTC.

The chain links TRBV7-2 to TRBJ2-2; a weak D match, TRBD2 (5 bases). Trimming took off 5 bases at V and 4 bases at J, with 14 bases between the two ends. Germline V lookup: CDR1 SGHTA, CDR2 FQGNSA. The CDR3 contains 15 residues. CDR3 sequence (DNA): TGTGCCAGCAGCCTGGACTCCGCGGCCACCGGGGAGCTGTTTTTT. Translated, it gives CASSLDSAATGELFF.

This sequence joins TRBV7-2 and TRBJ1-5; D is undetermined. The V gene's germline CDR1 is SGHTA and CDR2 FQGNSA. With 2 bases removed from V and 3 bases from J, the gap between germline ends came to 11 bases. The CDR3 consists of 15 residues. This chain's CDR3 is CASSLTGLNNQPQHF. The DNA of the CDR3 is TGTGCCAGCAGCTTAACGGGGTTGAACAATCAGCCCCAGCATTTT.